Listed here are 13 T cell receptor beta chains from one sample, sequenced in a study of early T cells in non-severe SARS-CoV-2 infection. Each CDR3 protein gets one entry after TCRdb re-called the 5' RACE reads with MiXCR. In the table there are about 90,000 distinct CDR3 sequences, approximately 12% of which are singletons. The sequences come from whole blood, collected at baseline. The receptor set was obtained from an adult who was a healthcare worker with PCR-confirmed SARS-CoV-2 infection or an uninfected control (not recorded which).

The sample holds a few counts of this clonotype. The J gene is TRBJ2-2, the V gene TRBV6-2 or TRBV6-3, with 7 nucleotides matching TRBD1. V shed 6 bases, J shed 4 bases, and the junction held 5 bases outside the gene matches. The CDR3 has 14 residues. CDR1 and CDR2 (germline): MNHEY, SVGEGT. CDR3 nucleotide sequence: TGTGCCAGCAGGAGGACAGGCCCCACCGGGGAGCTGTTTTTT. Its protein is CASRRTGPTGELFF.

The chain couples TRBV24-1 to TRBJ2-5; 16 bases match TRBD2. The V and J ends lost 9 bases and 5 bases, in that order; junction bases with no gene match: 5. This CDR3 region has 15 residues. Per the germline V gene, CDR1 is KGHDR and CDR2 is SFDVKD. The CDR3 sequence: CATGTSGRGRETQYF. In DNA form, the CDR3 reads TGTGCCACCGGGACTAGCGGGAGGGGCAGGGAGACCCAGTACTTC.

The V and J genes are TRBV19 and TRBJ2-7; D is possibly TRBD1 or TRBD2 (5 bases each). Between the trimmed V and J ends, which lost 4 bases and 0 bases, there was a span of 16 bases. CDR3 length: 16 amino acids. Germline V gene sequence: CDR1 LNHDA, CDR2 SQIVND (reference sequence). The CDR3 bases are TGTGCCAGTAGTACCCCCCCCGGGGCGAGCTCCTACGAGCAGTACTTC. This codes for CASSTPPGASSYEQYF.

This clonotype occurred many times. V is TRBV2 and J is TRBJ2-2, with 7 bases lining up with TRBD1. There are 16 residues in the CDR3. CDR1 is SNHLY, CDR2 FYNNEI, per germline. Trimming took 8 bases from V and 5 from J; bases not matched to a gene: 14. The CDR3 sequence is CASVWTGHPGTGELFF. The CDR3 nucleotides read TGTGCCAGCGTTTGGACAGGCCACCCGGGGACCGGGGAGCTGTTTTTT.

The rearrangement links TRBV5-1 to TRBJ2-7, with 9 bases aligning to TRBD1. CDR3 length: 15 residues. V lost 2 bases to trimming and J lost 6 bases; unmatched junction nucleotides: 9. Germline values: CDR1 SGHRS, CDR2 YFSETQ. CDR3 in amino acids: CASSLSGQGGGEQYF. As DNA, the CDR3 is TGCGCCAGCAGCTTATCGGGACAGGGTGGTGGCGAGCAGTACTTC.

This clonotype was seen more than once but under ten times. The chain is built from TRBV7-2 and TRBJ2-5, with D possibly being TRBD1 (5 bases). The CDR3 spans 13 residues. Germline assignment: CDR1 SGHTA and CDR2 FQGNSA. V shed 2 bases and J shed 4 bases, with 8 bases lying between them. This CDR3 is CASSLRGPETQYF. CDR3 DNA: TGTGCCAGCAGCTTAAGGGGTCCAGAGACCCAGTACTTC.

This CDR3 reads CASSEGQGYSNQPQHF. CDR3 in DNA: TGTGCCAGCAGTGAGGGACAGGGATACAGCAATCAGCCCCAGCATTTT. J is TRBJ1-5 and V is TRBV6-1; 9 bases fit TRBD1. This CDR3 spans 16 amino acids. Germline V gene lookup returns CDR1 MNHNS and CDR2 SASEGT. Trimming removed 3 bases from V and 1 base from J; junction bases left unmatched: 4.

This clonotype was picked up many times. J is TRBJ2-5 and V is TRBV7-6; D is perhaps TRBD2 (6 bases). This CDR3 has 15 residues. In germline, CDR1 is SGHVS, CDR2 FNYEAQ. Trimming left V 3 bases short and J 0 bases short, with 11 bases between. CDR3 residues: CASSLYAGHQETQYF. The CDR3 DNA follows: TGTGCCAGCAGCTTGTATGCGGGGCACCAAGAGACCCAGTACTTC.

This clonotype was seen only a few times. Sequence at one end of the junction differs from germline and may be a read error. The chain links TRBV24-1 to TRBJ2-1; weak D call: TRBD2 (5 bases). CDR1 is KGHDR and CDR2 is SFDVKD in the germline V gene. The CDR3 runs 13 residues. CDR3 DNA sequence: TGTGCCACCAGTGACCATGACTACCATGAGCAGTTCTTC. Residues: CATSDHDYHEQFF.

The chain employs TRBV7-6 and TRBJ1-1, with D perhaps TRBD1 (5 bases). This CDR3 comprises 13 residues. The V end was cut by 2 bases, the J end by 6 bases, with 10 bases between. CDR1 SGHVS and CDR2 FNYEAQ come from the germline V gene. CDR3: CASSLTAGAEAFF. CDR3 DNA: TGTGCCAGCAGCTTAACGGCGGGGGCTGAAGCTTTCTTT.

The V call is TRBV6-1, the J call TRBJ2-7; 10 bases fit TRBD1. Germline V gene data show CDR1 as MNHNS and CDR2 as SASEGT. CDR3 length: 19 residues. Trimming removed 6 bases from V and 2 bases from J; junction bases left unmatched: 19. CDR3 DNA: TGTGCCAGCAGATCATCCGGGACAGGGGTGGGGGTTAGGACCTACGAGCAGTACTTC. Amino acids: CASRSSGTGVGVRTYEQYF.

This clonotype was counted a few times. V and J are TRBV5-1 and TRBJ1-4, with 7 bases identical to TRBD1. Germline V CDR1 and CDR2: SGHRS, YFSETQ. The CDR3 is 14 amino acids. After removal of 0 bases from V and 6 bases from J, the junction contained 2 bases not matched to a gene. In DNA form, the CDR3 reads TGCGCCAGCAGCTTGGAGGGGGCGCATGAAAAACTGTTTTTT. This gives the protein CASSLEGAHEKLFF.

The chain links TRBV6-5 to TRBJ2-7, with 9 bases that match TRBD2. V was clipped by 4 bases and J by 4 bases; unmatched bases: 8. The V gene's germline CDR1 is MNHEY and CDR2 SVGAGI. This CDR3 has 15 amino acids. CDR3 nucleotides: TGTGCCAGCAGTTTAAGGCTAGCGGGACTGTACGAGCAGTACTTC. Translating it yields CASSLRLAGLYEQYF.